This T cell receptor (beta chain) is drawn from a study of blood T cell repertoires in COVID-19. On the study more broadly: PBMCs, B-cell-depleted T cells, or T cells provided the cDNA or gDNA that made up the material.

The germline V gene has CDR1 GTSNPN and CDR2 SVGIG (reference sequence). The CDR3 loop spans 15 amino acids. The J segment lost 7 bases and the V segment lost 0 bases, leaving 7 bases of the junction unmatched. Produced via immunoSEQ multiplex PCR; TCRdb's table is partial and in-frame only. This table holds some 140,000 clones, approximately 84% found once. The sequencing input was peripheral blood. This clonotype was obtained from a human donor in a cohort sampled during active COVID-19. This chain connects TRBV30 to TRBJ2-1, with TRBD2 matching 9 bases. The CDR3 nucleotides read TGTGCCTGGAGTGTCCTGGCGGGGGGGGCGAATGAGCAGTTCTTC. Translated: CAWSVLAGGANEQFF.